The rows below give T cell receptor beta chains drawn from one sample of a study of CD8+ T cells in alopecia areata. This table comes from immunoSEQ multiplex PCR, and its TCRdb copy is limited to in-frame clones, with some not included. The repertoire holds tens of thousands of clones, 50% to 75% seen once, with around a sixth in the top ten. This specimen was CD8+ T cells sorted from blood, taken at week 0. These receptors were collected from a human donor with alopecia areata. Each CDR3 is given with its conserved first and last residue. Each record gives: clone size, CDR3 length, V gene, D gene, J gene, CDR3 protein, CDR3 DNA. The D gene is left open where the match is weak. Size is stated for part of the rows, as once, few or many counts, or as a class when the clone is expanded.

>-|13|TRBV27|TRBD2|TRBJ2-7
CASSLSGVHEQYF
TGTGCCAGCAGTTTAAGCGGGGTCCACGAGCAGTACTTC
>-|16|TRBV5-6|TRBD2|TRBJ2-1
CASSVIAGEWYNEQFF
TGTGCCAGCAGCGTCATAGCGGGAGAGTGGTACAATGAGCAGTTCTTC
>few|14|TRBV19|TRBD1|TRBJ1-1
CASSLGQDYTEAFF
TGTGCCAGTAGCCTAGGACAGGATTACACTGAAGCTTTCTTT
>-|13|TRBV5-1|TRBD1|TRBJ2-7
CASSSAGGNEQYF
TGCGCCAGCAGCTCGGCAGGGGGAAACGAGCAGTACTTC
>-|14|TRBV30|-|TRBJ2-7
CAWRRRSLSYEQYF
TGTGCCTGGAGACGACGGAGCCTCTCCTACGAGCAGTACTTC
>-|12|TRBV29-1|-|TRBJ2-1
CSAIRTGNEQFF
TGCAGCGCCATAAGGACGGGGAATGAGCAGTTCTTC
>few|15|TRBV10-3|TRBD2|TRBJ2-2
CAIRGTSGIAGELFF
TGTGCCATCAGAGGGACTAGCGGGATTGCCGGGGAGCTGTTTTTT
>-|12|TRBV29-1|-|TRBJ2-1
CSVEKDGDEQFF
TGCAGCGTTGAAAAGGATGGGGACGAGCAGTTCTTC
>-|18|TRBV4-1|-|TRBJ2-1
CASSQGFEGTGKNNEQFF
TGCGCCAGCAGCCAAGGCTTCGAGGGGACCGGGAAGAACAATGAGCAGTTCTTC
>-|11|TRBV25-1|-|TRBJ2-1
CASLGGEEQFF
TGTGCCAGCCTTGGAGGGGAAGAGCAGTTCTTC
>few|14|TRBV7-2|-|TRBJ2-5
CASSSDTGIETQYF
TGTGCCAGCAGCTCCGACACAGGGATAGAGACCCAGTACTTC
>-|15|TRBV28|TRBD1|TRBJ1-2
CASSQGGDRVSGYTF
TGTGCCAGCAGTCAAGGCGGGGACAGGGTTTCTGGCTACACCTTC
>few|14|TRBV5-6|-|TRBJ2-5
CASSLAVGEETQYF
TGTGCCAGCAGCTTGGCCGTGGGGGAAGAGACCCAGTACTTC
>once|14|TRBV7-9|-|TRBJ2-5
CASSRDGDQETQYF
TGTGCCAGCAGCCGAGACGGGGACCAAGAGACCCAGTACTTC
>-|13|TRBV13|-|TRBJ2-7
CASSFRASYEQYF
TGTGCCAGCAGCTTCAGGGCCTCCTACGAGCAGTACTTC
>few|14|TRBV7-2|-|TRBJ2-6
CASSLMGGANVLTF
TGTGCCAGCAGCTTGATGGGTGGGGCCAACGTCCTGACTTTC
>-|15|TRBV29-1|-|TRBJ1-2
CSVEDPSVTNYGYTF
TGCAGCGTTGAAGATCCGTCCGTTACTAACTATGGCTACACCTTC
>once|14|TRBV23-1|-|TRBJ2-5
CASSQSGSAETQYF
TGCGCCAGCAGTCAATCGGGATCGGCGGAGACCCAGTACTTC
>-|14|TRBV29-1|-|TRBJ2-2
CSVIEGANTGELFF
TGCAGCGTGATAGAGGGGGCGAACACCGGGGAGCTGTTTTTT
>once|13|TRBV5-6|-|TRBJ2-5
CASSLDRQETQYF
TGTGCCAGCAGCTTGGACAGACAAGAGACCCAGTACTTC
>-|12|TRBV27|TRBD1|TRBJ1-2
CASSTGNYGYTF
TGTGCCAGCTCGACAGGGAACTATGGCTACACCTTC
>-|15|TRBV27|-|TRBJ1-2
CASSLGGQGGYGYTF
TGTGCCAGCAGTTTAGGAGGACAAGGCGGGTATGGCTACACCTTC